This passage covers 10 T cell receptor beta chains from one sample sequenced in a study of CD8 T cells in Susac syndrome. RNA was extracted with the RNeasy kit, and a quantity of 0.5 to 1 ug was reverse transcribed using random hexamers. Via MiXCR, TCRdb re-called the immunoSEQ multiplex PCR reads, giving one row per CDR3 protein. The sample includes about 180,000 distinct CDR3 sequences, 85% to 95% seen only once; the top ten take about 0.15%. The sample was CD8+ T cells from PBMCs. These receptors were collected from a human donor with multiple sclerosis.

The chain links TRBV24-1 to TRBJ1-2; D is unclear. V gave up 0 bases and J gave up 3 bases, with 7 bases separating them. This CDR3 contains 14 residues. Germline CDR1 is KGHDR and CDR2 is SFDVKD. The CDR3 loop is CATSDLKADYGYTF. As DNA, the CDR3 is TGTGCCACCAGTGATTTGAAAGCCGACTATGGCTACACCTTC.

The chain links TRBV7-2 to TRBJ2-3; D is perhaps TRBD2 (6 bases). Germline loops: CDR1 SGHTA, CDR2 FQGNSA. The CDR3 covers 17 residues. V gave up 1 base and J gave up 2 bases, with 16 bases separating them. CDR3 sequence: CASSLGHGSIPTDTQYF. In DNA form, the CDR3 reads TGTGCCAGCAGCTTAGGACACGGGAGCATCCCCACAGATACGCAGTATTTT.

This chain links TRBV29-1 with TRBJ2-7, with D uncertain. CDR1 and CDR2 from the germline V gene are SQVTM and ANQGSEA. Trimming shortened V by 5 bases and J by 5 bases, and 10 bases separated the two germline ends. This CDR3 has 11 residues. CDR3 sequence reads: CSVLGSNEQYF. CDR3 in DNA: TGCAGCGTTTTGGGGTCCAACGAGCAGTACTTC.

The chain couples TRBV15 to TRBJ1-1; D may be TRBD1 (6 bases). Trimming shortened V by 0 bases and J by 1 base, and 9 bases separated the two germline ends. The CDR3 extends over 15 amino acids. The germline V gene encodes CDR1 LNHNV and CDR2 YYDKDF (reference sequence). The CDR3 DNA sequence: TGTGCCACCAGCAGAGAATGGGGGCCGAACACTGAAGCTTTCTTT. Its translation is CATSREWGPNTEAFF.

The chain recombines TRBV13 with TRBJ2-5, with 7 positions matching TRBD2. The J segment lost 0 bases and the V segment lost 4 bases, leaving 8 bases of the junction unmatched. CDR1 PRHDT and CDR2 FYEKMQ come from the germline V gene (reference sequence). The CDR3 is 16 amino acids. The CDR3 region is CASSSRLAGYQETQYF. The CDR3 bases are TGTGCCAGCAGCTCCAGACTAGCAGGGTACCAAGAGACCCAGTACTTC.

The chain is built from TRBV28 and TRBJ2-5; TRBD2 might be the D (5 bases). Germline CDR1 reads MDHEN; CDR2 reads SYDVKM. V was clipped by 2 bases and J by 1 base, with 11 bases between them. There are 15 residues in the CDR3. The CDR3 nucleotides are TGTGCCAGCAGTTTAGGCCCGGCGGGCCAAGAGACCCAGTACTTC. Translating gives CASSLGPAGQETQYF.

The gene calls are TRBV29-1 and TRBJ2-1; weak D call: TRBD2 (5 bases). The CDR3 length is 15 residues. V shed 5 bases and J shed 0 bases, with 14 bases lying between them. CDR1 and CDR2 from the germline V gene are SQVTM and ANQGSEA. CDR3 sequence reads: CSVSIAFSSYNEQFF. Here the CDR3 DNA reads TGCAGCGTTTCAATAGCGTTCAGCTCCTACAATGAGCAGTTCTTC.

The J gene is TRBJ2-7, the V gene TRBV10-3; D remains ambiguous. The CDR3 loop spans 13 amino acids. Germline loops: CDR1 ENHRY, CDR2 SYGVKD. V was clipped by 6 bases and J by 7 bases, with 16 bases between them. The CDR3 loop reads CAIRAAEVREQYF. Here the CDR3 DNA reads TGTGCCATCAGGGCGGCCGAGGTTCGGGAGCAGTACTTC.

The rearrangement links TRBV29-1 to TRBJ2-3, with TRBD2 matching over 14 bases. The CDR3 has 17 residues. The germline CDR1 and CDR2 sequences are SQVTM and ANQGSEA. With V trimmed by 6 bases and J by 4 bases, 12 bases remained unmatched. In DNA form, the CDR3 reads TGCAGCGTCTATCCGGGACTAGCGGGAGAGTACTCAGATACGCAGTATTTT. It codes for CSVYPGLAGEYSDTQYF.

CDR3 coding DNA: TGTGCCAGCACCCCGGACGGGCAAGAGACCCAGTACTTC. It specifies CASTPDGQETQYF. The J gene is TRBJ2-5, the V gene TRBV12-3 or TRBV12-4; D uncertain. Trimming left V 7 bases short and J 2 bases short, with 11 bases between. The CDR3 is 13 residues long.